These 26 T cell receptor beta chains were sequenced from one sample in a study of patients and donors after allogeneic stem cell transplantation. TCRdb reanalysed the RT-PCR reads using MiXCR and keeps one entry per CDR3 protein. The sample gives about a million distinct CDR3 sequences, over 15% of which show up once; 5% to 7.5% is in the top ten. Material: blood, either unsorted or a sorted T cell fraction (not recorded which). The receptors shown here come from a human donor who was either an allogeneic HSCT recipient or a stem cell or donor lymphocyte infusion donor (not recorded which). It is not recorded whose cells these are; they may come from a transplant donor.

The chain uses TRBV10-3 and TRBJ1-2, with 7 bases aligning to TRBD1. Germline lookup yields CDR1 ENHRY and CDR2 SYGVKD. The CDR3 is 14 residues long. With V trimmed by 11 bases and J by 6 bases, 15 bases remained unmatched. In DNA form, the CDR3 reads TGTGCCTCCGATGCTAGGGGGCTCAAAGATGGCTACACCTTC. It yields the protein CASDARGLKDGYTF.

In this sample, this clonotype turned up a few times. The chain carries TRBV12-3 or TRBV12-4 and TRBJ2-5; tentatively, D is TRBD1 or TRBD2 (5 bases each). The CDR3 spans 18 residues. V lost 4 bases and J lost 0, with 21 bases in between. The CDR3: CASSSGRGVGTYQETQYF. DNA of the CDR3: TGTGCCAGCAGTTCCGGGCGAGGGGTGGGGACCTACCAAGAGACCCAGTACTTC.

This chain uses TRBV5-1 with TRBJ2-5, with a weak D call TRBD1 (5 bases). This CDR3 has 14 residues. Between the trimmed V and J ends, which lost 1 base and 5 bases, there was a span of 12 bases. Germline V gene sequence: CDR1 SGHRS, CDR2 YFSETQ. The CDR3 reads CASSLQGKGETQYF. The CDR3 DNA sequence: TGCGCCAGCAGCTTGCAGGGAAAGGGGGAGACCCAGTACTTC. The full variable domain, completed using reference TRBV5-1 and TRBJ2-5, is KAGVTQTPRYLIKTRGQQVTLSCSPISGHRSVSWYQQTPGQGLQFLFEYFSETQRNKGNFPGRFSGRQFSNSRSEMNVSTLELGDSALYLCASSLQGKGETQYFGPGTRLLVL.

The chain has TRBV7-2 and TRBJ2-7; 11 bases line up with TRBD2. The germline V gene encodes CDR1 SGHTA and CDR2 FQGNSA. The junction had 5 bases not matched to a gene; V was cut back by 2 bases and J by 2 bases. The CDR3 has 16 residues. CDR3 coding DNA: TGTGCCAGCAGCTTATCCCTAGCGGGGGGTACCTACGAGCAGTACTTC. Its protein product is CASSLSLAGGTYEQYF.

The V gene is TRBV4-1, the J gene TRBJ2-7; 9 positions agree with TRBD1. The CDR3 has 14 amino acids. The germline V gene has CDR1 MGHRA and CDR2 YSYEKL. Unmatched junction bases numbered 2, after V lost 5 bases and J lost 0 bases. CDR3 sequence: CASSWDRDSYEQYF. The CDR3 bases are TGCGCCAGCAGCTGGGACAGGGACTCCTACGAGCAGTACTTC.

This chain joins TRBV20-1 and TRBJ1-3; D call uncertain. The CDR3 length is 15 residues. Between the trimmed V and J ends, which lost 1 base and 2 bases, there was a span of 12 bases. The germline gives CDR1 DFQATT, CDR2 SNEGSKA (reference sequence). Here the CDR3 reads CSARVQRLAGNTIYF. Written as DNA, the CDR3 is TGCAGTGCTAGAGTACAGCGACTGGCTGGAAACACCATATATTTT.

The chain carries TRBV12-3 or TRBV12-4 and TRBJ2-3; D is uncertain. The CDR3 runs to 14 residues. Trimming left V 0 bases short and J 2 bases short, with 6 bases between. As DNA, the CDR3 is TGTGCCAGCAGTTTAGCTTCCATCACAGATACGCAGTATTTT. Protein product: CASSLASITDTQYF.

This clonotype was observed a few times. The chain carries TRBV4-3 and TRBJ2-2; D gene ambiguous. Germline CDR1 LGHNA, CDR2 YSLEER. The CDR3 length is 16 residues. Trimming left V 0 bases short and J 6 bases short, with 14 bases between. CDR3 sequence reads: CASSQDRRSVSGELFF. CDR3 bases: TGCGCCAGCAGCCAAGATAGGCGCTCCGTATCCGGGGAGCTGTTTTTT.

Many counts were recorded for this clonotype. V and J are TRBV6-5 and TRBJ1-5; possibly TRBD1 for D (5 bases). Germline V gives CDR1 MNHEY, CDR2 SVGAGI. The ends were cut back, 2 bases at V and 7 bases at J, with 18 bases in the middle. The CDR3 has 16 residues. For the CDR3, the DNA is TGTGCCAGCAGTTACCGGGACGGGAGCGCTGGACAGCCCCAGCATTTT. It yields the protein CASSYRDGSAGQPQHF.

This chain joins TRBV20-1 and TRBJ2-1; 11 bases fit TRBD1. V lost 0 bases, J lost 8 bases, and 9 bases stayed unmatched. Looked up from germline, CDR1 is DFQATT and CDR2 is SNEGSKA (reference sequence). The CDR3 sequence is 16 residues long. CDR3 sequence: CSARDWGDRGLDEQFF. The CDR3 DNA sequence: TGCAGTGCTAGAGATTGGGGGGACAGGGGGTTGGATGAGCAGTTCTTC.

The rearrangement links TRBV11-1 to TRBJ1-2; 12 bases align to TRBD1. CDR1 and CDR2 (germline): SGHAT, FQDESV (reference sequence). V gave up 4 bases and J gave up 6 bases; unmatched junction bases: 3. The CDR3 loop spans 14 amino acids. CDR3 nucleotide sequence: TGTGCCAGCAGCTACCGGGACAGGGGGCATGGCTACACCTTC. Residues: CASSYRDRGHGYTF.

This clonotype was seen a handful of times. The rearrangement joins TRBV3-1 to TRBJ1-1; no clear D gene. With 4 bases removed from V and 2 bases from J, the gap between germline ends came to 17 bases. The CDR3 sequence is 16 residues long. Per germline, CDR1 LGHDT and CDR2 YNNKEL (reference sequence). The CDR3 DNA is TGTGCCAGCAGCCTTAGCTCCCTCGAAAAAAACACTGAAGCTTTCTTT. Protein product: CASSLSSLEKNTEAFF. The whole variable domain, remainder taken from reference TRBV3-1 and TRBJ1-1, is DTAVSQTPKYLVTQMGNDKSIKCEQNLGHDTMYWYKQDSKKFLKIMFSYNNKELIINETVPNRFSPKSPDKAHLNLHINSLELGDSAVYFCASSLSSLEKNTEAFFGQGTRLTVV.

The genes are TRBV9 and TRBJ2-3, with 7 bases aligning to TRBD1. The length of the CDR3 is 14 residues. The germline V gene has CDR1 SGDLS and CDR2 YYNGEE. The V and J ends lost 0 bases and 5 bases, in that order; junction bases with no gene match: 3. This CDR3 is CASSVEGAQDTQYF. Here the CDR3 DNA reads TGTGCCAGCAGCGTAGAGGGGGCCCAAGATACGCAGTATTTT.

This clonotype was detected a few times. The chain uses TRBV5-5 and TRBJ2-5; TRBD2 agrees at 11 bases. This CDR3 is 15 amino acids long. After removal of 0 bases from V and 12 bases from J, the junction contained 10 bases not matched to a gene. Germline CDR1 is SGHKS and CDR2 is YYEKEE (reference sequence). DNA of the CDR3: TGTGCCAGCAGCTTGGTTAGCGGGAGGGCCACCACTGAGTACTTC. Its translation is CASSLVSGRATTEYF.

This clonotype was recorded many times. V is TRBV2 and J is TRBJ2-1; TRBD1 matches 10 bases. The ends lost 6 bases at V and 6 bases at J; junction bases unmatched: 11. The CDR3 sequence is 16 residues long. CDR1 and CDR2 from the germline V gene are SNHLY and FYNNEI. The chain's CDR3 is CASSLLGQGLINEQFF. The DNA of the CDR3 is TGTGCCAGCAGCCTACTGGGACAGGGGCTGATCAATGAGCAGTTCTTC.

This chain joins TRBV9 and TRBJ2-1; no definite D call. The V end was cut by 4 bases, the J end by 9 bases, with 20 bases between. CDR3 length equals 15 residues. Looked up from germline, CDR1 is SGDLS and CDR2 is YYNGEE. The CDR3 sequence: CASSIELSEIGEQFF. The CDR3 nucleotides read TGTGCCAGCAGCATCGAGTTATCGGAGATTGGTGAGCAGTTCTTC.

In its sample, this clonotype was seen many times. This chain joins TRBV7-2 and TRBJ2-7; TRBD1 agrees at 7 bases. Germline CDR1 and CDR2: SGHTA and FQGNSA. This CDR3 has 15 amino acids. V lost 5 bases, J lost 5 bases, and 12 bases stayed unmatched. The CDR3 here is CASSPQSTGLNEQYF. The CDR3, as DNA: TGTGCCAGCAGCCCCCAGTCGACAGGGTTGAACGAGCAGTACTTC.

This clonotype has a count of ten or more. The chain is built from TRBV12-3 or TRBV12-4 and TRBJ1-1; 7 bases match TRBD1. The trim removed 7 bases at V and 7 bases at J, leaving 9 bases unmatched. The CDR3 spans 13 residues. CDR3 nucleotides: TGTGCCAGCACCACTCACCAGGGGGGTGAAGCTTTCTTT. It translates to CASTTHQGGEAFF.

The rearrangement joins TRBV7-2 to TRBJ2-1; 7 bases fit TRBD1. Losses at the gene ends were 0 bases for V and 6 bases for J; bases not matched to a gene: 5. Germline lookup yields CDR1 SGHTA and CDR2 FQGNSA. CDR3 length equals 15 residues. CDR3 sequence: CASSLAPHRGNEQFF. The DNA of the CDR3 is TGTGCCAGCAGCTTAGCGCCCCACAGGGGCAATGAGCAGTTCTTC.

This clonotype was seen just once. V usage is TRBV7-3 and J usage is TRBJ2-7; 7 positions match TRBD1. This CDR3 contains 15 residues. Germline values: CDR1 SGHTA, CDR2 FQGTGA. Trimming at V came to 4 bases and at J to 3 bases, leaving 9 bases not matched to a gene. The CDR3 DNA sequence: TGTGCCAGCAGCTCGACGACAGGGCAGGTCTACGAGCAGTACTTC. Amino acids: CASSSTTGQVYEQYF.

The genes are TRBV4-1 and TRBJ2-7, with a possible D match to TRBD2 (5 bases). The germline V and J ends were trimmed by 8 bases and 3 bases, with 23 bases remaining between them. The germline V gene encodes CDR1 MGHRA and CDR2 YSYEKL. The CDR3 runs 16 residues. CDR3 bases: TGCGCCAGCCGGGCGGGTCCCACGTCTTCGCTCTACGAGCAGTACTTC. Translating gives CASRAGPTSSLYEQYF.

This chain connects TRBV12-3 or TRBV12-4 to TRBJ1-5; D remains ambiguous. V lost 4 bases, J lost 0 bases, and 10 bases lay in between. The CDR3 sequence is 15 residues long. For the CDR3, the DNA is TGTGCCAGCAGTTCCCAGTCTAATAGCAATCAGCCCCAGCATTTT. It is translated as CASSSQSNSNQPQHF.

The J gene is TRBJ2-7, the V gene TRBV18; no reliable D call. This CDR3 is built from 14 residues. Trimming pared 0 bases from V and 2 bases from J, leaving 8 bases between. In germline, CDR1 is KGHSH, CDR2 LQKENI. CDR3 nucleotide sequence: TGTGCCAGCTCACCACCAGACTTGACCTACGAGCAGTACTTC. It translates to CASSPPDLTYEQYF.

This clonotype was observed a handful of times. The chain is built from TRBV7-9 and TRBJ1-2; tentatively, D is TRBD1 (6 bases). The germline gives CDR1 SEHNR, CDR2 FQNEAQ (reference sequence). Trimming removed 5 bases at V and 2 bases at J, with 15 bases between. This CDR3 comprises 15 residues. The CDR3 reads CASSEGRTANYGYTF. The CDR3 DNA follows: TGTGCCAGCAGCGAGGGAAGGACAGCCAACTATGGCTACACCTTC.

The chain couples TRBV6-2 or TRBV6-3 to TRBJ2-7, with 9 bases aligning to TRBD1. The germline V gene has CDR1 MNHEY and CDR2 SVGEGT. V dropped 2 bases and J dropped 5; count of bases not matched to a gene: 7. This CDR3 comprises 15 residues. In DNA form, the CDR3 reads TGTGCCAGCAGTTACGAAGGACAGGGGTCCCACGAGCAGTACTTC. Its translation is CASSYEGQGSHEQYF.

This clonotype was counted only a few times. CDR3 amino acids: CASTPPGAVGELFF. CDR3 DNA: TGTGCCAGCACCCCCCCAGGGGCCGTCGGGGAGCTGTTTTTT. V usage is TRBV12-3 or TRBV12-4 and J usage is TRBJ2-2; tentative D call: TRBD1 (6 bases). The CDR3 length is 14 residues. The ends were cut back, 7 bases at V and 7 bases at J, with 16 bases in the middle.